These 16 T cell receptor beta chains were all obtained from the same sample, sequenced in a study of T cells in Graves' hyperthyroidism and ophthalmopathy. TCR beta CDR3 region amplification was performed from RNA transcripts. Primed by the HTBI set, a first-round RT-PCR was run on the TCR CDR3. TCRdb itself ran the multiplex PCR reads through MiXCR, one entry per CDR3 protein. The sample lists roughly 350,000 distinct CDR3 sequences; approximately 13% were seen once. Sequenced material: blood. The receptors originated from a middle-aged woman with Graves' ophthalmopathy.

This clonotype was counted at least ten times. CDR3 DNA: TGTGCCAGCATCCAGAGTGGGGAGCCACAAGAGACCCAGTACTTC. Protein sequence: CASIQSGEPQETQYF. The gene calls are TRBV12-3 or TRBV12-4 and TRBJ2-5, with D perhaps matching TRBD2 (5 bases). The CDR3 consists of 15 residues. V was trimmed by 7 bases and J by 2 bases, leaving 17 bases between them.

At least ten counts were recorded for this clonotype. This chain uses TRBV2 with TRBJ2-7; TRBD1 matches 8 bases. Germline CDR1 SNHLY, CDR2 FYNNEI. The CDR3 runs 13 residues. After removal of 8 bases from V and 1 base from J, the junction contained 4 bases not matched to a gene. This CDR3 reads CASRRTGSYEQYF. The CDR3 nucleotides read TGTGCCAGCCGACGGACAGGGTCCTACGAGCAGTACTTC.

This clonotype came up a few times. The chain joins TRBV7-9 to TRBJ2-2, with D uncertain. Germline CDR1 is SEHNR and CDR2 is FQNEAQ (reference sequence). The CDR3 length is 14 residues. The V end lost 1 base, the J end lost 1 base, and 4 bases lay between the germline ends. CDR3 region: CASSLVVNTGELFF. CDR3 DNA: TGTGCCAGCAGCTTAGTAGTGAACACCGGGGAGCTGTTTTTT.

This clonotype was recorded at least ten times. The V gene is TRBV11-2, the J gene TRBJ2-5, with 9 positions matching TRBD2. The CDR3 extends over 14 amino acids. The germline gives CDR1 SGHAT, CDR2 FQNNGV. The junction had 2 bases not matched to a gene; V was cut back by 1 base and J by 5 bases. The CDR3 region is CASSLGGLAETQYF. CDR3 DNA sequence: TGTGCCAGCAGCTTAGGTGGACTAGCGGAGACCCAGTACTTC.

This clonotype was detected only a few times. This sequence joins TRBV3-1 and TRBJ2-2; the D gene is possibly TRBD1 (5 bases). The CDR3 covers 16 residues. CDR1 is LGHDT and CDR2 is YNNKEL in the germline V gene (reference sequence). Trimming left V 3 bases short and J 3 bases short, with 14 bases between. The CDR3 spells CASSHLGRAYTGELFF. DNA for the CDR3: TGTGCCAGCAGCCATTTGGGCAGGGCCTACACCGGGGAGCTGTTTTTT.

This clonotype was counted ten times or more. This chain links TRBV6-6 with TRBJ2-2, with TRBD2 identical over 8 bases. J lost 6 bases, V lost 2 bases, and 5 bases had no gene match. There are 15 residues in the CDR3. CDR1 MNHNY and CDR2 SVGAGI come from the germline V gene (reference sequence). In nucleotides, the CDR3 is TGTGCCAGCAGTTACGTCAGCGGGAGCCCCGGGGAGCTGTTTTTT. It codes for CASSYVSGSPGELFF.

This clonotype was found many times. V usage is TRBV7-9 and J usage is TRBJ1-4; possible D gene TRBD1, 5 bases. This CDR3 has 16 amino acids. Trimming took off 5 bases at V and 3 bases at J, with 16 bases between the two ends. Per the germline V gene, CDR1 is SEHNR and CDR2 is FQNEAQ (reference sequence). The CDR3 nucleotides read TGTGCCAGCAGCCCACCAGGGTTCCGAGCTAATGAAAAACTGTTTTTT. Translating gives CASSPPGFRANEKLFF.

The genes are TRBV5-6 and TRBJ2-3; TRBD2 aligns across 7 bases. Trimming at V came to 2 bases and at J to 8 bases, leaving 11 bases not matched to a gene. Per germline, CDR1 SGHDT and CDR2 YYEEEE. This CDR3 spans 15 amino acids. CDR3 coding DNA: TGTGCCAGCAGCTTCGACCGGGCGGGAGTCGGTACGCAGTATTTT. Its protein product is CASSFDRAGVGTQYF.

This clonotype was counted only a few times. The chain couples TRBV10-3 to TRBJ2-7; D is possibly TRBD2 (5 bases). The length of the CDR3 is 15 residues. V shed 0 bases and J shed 2 bases, with 11 bases lying between them. CDR1 is ENHRY and CDR2 is SYGVKD in the germline V gene. The DNA for the CDR3 is TGTGCCATCAGTGAGTCGGAGGATTCGGCCTACGAGCAGTACTTC. It translates to CAISESEDSAYEQYF.

In its sample, this clonotype was seen many times. The genes are TRBV9 and TRBJ1-3; D unresolved. The CDR3 is 15 amino acids. V was clipped by 0 bases and J by 0 bases, with 7 bases between them. Germline CDR1 is SGDLS and CDR2 is YYNGEE. As DNA, the CDR3 is TGTGCCAGCAGCGTAGGGTCCAGCTCTGGAAACACCATATATTTT. It translates to CASSVGSSSGNTIYF.

This clonotype was recorded at least ten times. This rearrangement joins TRBV20-1 to TRBJ2-3; no clear D. The germline V and J ends were trimmed by 2 bases and 0 bases, with 24 bases remaining between them. The CDR3 loop spans 19 amino acids. CDR1 is DFQATT, CDR2 SNEGSKA, per germline (reference sequence). CDR3 in DNA: TGCAGTGCTAGACTGGCCCAGATAAACCTAGGACCTAGCACAGATACGCAGTATTTT. Translated, it gives CSARLAQINLGPSTDTQYF.

The chain carries TRBV3-1 and TRBJ2-3, with TRBD2 matching 7 bases. Germline values: CDR1 LGHDT, CDR2 YNNKEL (reference sequence). This CDR3 is 18 amino acids long. The junction had 12 bases not matched to a gene; V was cut back by 0 bases and J by 3 bases. CDR3 residues: CASSQEALYWGGTDTQYF. In DNA form, the CDR3 reads TGTGCCAGCAGCCAAGAAGCCCTTTATTGGGGGGGGACAGATACGCAGTATTTT.

Concerning this clonotype: Mismatch with germline at one junction end may stem from a read error. V usage is TRBV11-2 and J usage is TRBJ1-1, with a possible D match to TRBD1 (5 bases). This CDR3 spans 15 amino acids. From germline, CDR1 is SGHAT and CDR2 FQNNGV. CDR3: CASSSRNGGNAEAFF. In DNA form, the CDR3 reads TGTGCCAGCAGCTCACGAAACGGGGGGAACGCTGAAGCTTTCTTT.

In its sample, this clonotype was seen many times. The chain employs TRBV12-3 or TRBV12-4 and TRBJ2-3, with 7 nucleotides matching TRBD2. The CDR3 has 14 residues. Trimming took 0 bases from V and 5 from J; bases not matched to a gene: 2. CDR3 sequence: CASSLAGGLDTQYF. CDR3 in DNA: TGTGCCAGCAGTTTAGCGGGGGGGTTAGATACGCAGTATTTT.

This clonotype was seen a handful of times. V is TRBV19 and J is TRBJ1-4; no definite D call. Trimming pared 7 bases from V and 8 bases from J, leaving 14 bases between. The CDR3 is 13 residues long. CDR1 and CDR2 (germline): LNHDA, SQIVND (reference sequence). The CDR3 sequence: CASTGWEQEKLFF. DNA for the CDR3: TGTGCCAGTACCGGGTGGGAACAAGAAAAACTGTTTTTT.

In its sample, this clonotype was seen many times. The CDR3 here is CASSPRGNTEAFF. As DNA, the CDR3 is TGTGCCAGCAGCCCGAGGGGGAACACTGAAGCTTTCTTT. The chain joins TRBV18 to TRBJ1-1; a possible D gene is TRBD1 (5 bases). Trimming shortened V by 8 bases and J by 1 base, and 11 bases separated the two germline ends. This CDR3 contains 13 residues. Germline V gene lookup returns CDR1 KGHSH and CDR2 LQKENI.